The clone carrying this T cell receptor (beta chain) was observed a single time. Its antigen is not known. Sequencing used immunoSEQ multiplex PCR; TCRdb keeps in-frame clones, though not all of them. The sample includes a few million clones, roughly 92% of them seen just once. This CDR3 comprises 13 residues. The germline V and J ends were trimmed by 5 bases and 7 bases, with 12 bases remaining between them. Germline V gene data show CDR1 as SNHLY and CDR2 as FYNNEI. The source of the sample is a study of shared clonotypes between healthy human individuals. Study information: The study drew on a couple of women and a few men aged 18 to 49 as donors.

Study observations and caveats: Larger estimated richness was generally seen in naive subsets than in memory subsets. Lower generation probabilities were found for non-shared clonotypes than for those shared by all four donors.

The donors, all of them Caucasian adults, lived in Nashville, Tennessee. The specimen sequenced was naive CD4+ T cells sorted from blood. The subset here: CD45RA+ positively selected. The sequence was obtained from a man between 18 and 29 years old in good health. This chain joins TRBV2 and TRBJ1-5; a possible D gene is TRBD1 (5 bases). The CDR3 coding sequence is TGTGCCAGCAGTCCTCAGGGCGACCAGCCCCAGCATTTT. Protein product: CASSPQGDQPQHF.